These T cell receptor beta chains were read from a single sample in a study of PD-1 blockade in mismatch repair-deficient tumors. Data came from immunoSEQ multiplex PCR; TCRdb stores just in-frame clones and leaves some out. The sample includes more than 20,000 clones, approximately 84% of them seen just once. This material consisted of peripheral blood, taken 2 weeks after starting pembrolizumab. Receptor source: an adult with mismatch repair-deficient cancer. The CDR3 runs from the conserved cysteine through the conserved F or W. D genes are given only for firm matches. Not every row has a clone size; where given, it reads once, few, many or a size class.

-	-	TRBV7-8	TRBJ2-1	CASSLGYYNEQFF	TGTGCCAGCAGCTTGGGCTACTACAATGAGCAGTTCTTC
-	-	TRBV6-1	TRBJ1-1	CASSEESAQNTEAFF	TGTGCCAGCAGTGAAGAATCAGCTCAGAACACTGAAGCTTTCTTT
-	TRBD2	TRBV29-1	TRBJ2-1	CSVEGGLADHSYNEQFF	TGCAGCGTTGAAGGTGGACTAGCGGACCACTCCTACAATGAGCAGTTCTTC
-	TRBD2	TRBV5-4	TRBJ2-3	CASRPGTSGRDTQYF	TGTGCCAGCAGGCCTGGGACTAGCGGTAGGGATACGCAGTATTTT
-	-	TRBV10-2	TRBJ1-5	CASSGKGTGQPQHF	TGCGCCAGCAGTGGGAAGGGAACGGGTCAGCCCCAGCATTTT
-	-	TRBV5-4	TRBJ2-5	CASSYQETQYF	TGTGCCAGCAGCTACCAAGAGACCCAGTACTTC
-	-	TRBV4-3	TRBJ1-5	CASSQDPGTSNQPQHF	TGCGCCAGCAGCCAAGACCCCGGGACCAGCAATCAGCCCCAGCATTTT
-	-	TRBV15	TRBJ2-1	CATRNLWNEQFF	TGTGCCACCAGGAATCTCTGGAATGAGCAGTTCTTC
-	TRBD1	TRBV30	TRBJ1-3	CAWRTGVGNTIYF	TGTGCCTGGCGGACAGGCGTCGGAAACACCATATATTTT
-	TRBD2	TRBV5-8	TRBJ2-7	CASSRFSGGSYEQYF	TGTGCCAGCAGTCGGTTTAGCGGGGGCTCCTACGAGCAGTACTTC
-	TRBD2	TRBV6-5	TRBJ2-2	CASGRIIGELFF	TGTGCTAGCGGGAGGATTATCGGGGAGCTGTTTTTT
once	-	TRBV5-1	TRBJ2-7	CASAKRITYEQYF	TGCGCCAGCGCGAAACGGATTACCTACGAGCAGTACTTC
large	-	TRBV5-1	TRBJ2-1	CASRPPVGNEQFF	TGCGCCAGCAGGCCCCCAGTCGGCAATGAGCAGTTCTTC
-	TRBD1	TRBV6-5	TRBJ1-2	CASSYSPDRVYGYTF	TGTGCCAGCAGTTACTCGCCTGACAGGGTCTATGGCTACACCTTC
-	TRBD2	TRBV5-5	TRBJ2-7	CASSLDLAGASYEQYF	TGTGCCAGCAGCTTGGACCTAGCGGGGGCCTCCTACGAGCAGTACTTC